These 24 T cell receptor beta chains originate from one sample sequenced in a study of STAT3 mutations in large granular lymphocyte leukemia. The antigens of these receptors remain unknown. Libraries were prepared by immunoSEQ multiplex PCR; TCRdb keeps only in-frame clonotypes and omits some of them. The sample yields about 1,300 clones, roughly 2.2% seen once. Study-wide results and caveats: Every T-LGLL patient had at least one immunodominant TCRbeta clonotype.

Sequencing was performed on PBMCs. The receptors originated from a human donor with T large granular lymphocyte leukemia. Some clones in this sample may be carry-over from other donors' samples.

This clone was recorded a few times. The CDR3: CAWSVLFTGNYGYTF. In DNA, the CDR3 is TGTGCCTGGAGTGTACTATTTACAGGGAACTATGGCTACACCTTC. The V and J genes are TRBV30 and TRBJ1-2; a weak D match, TRBD1 (6 bases). CDR3 size: 15 residues. The V gene lost 0 bases and the J gene lost 2 bases, with 13 bases spanning the gap. Per germline, CDR1 GTSNPN and CDR2 SVGIG (reference sequence).

The genes are TRBV9 and TRBJ1-2; the match to TRBD1 covers 7 bases. This CDR3 region has 15 residues. V lost 0 bases to trimming and J lost 9 bases; unmatched junction nucleotides: 11. Looked up from germline, CDR1 is SGDLS and CDR2 is YYNGEE. The chain's CDR3 is CASSVGGGTAYRYTF. The CDR3 DNA is TGTGCCAGCAGCGTAGGAGGAGGGACAGCTTACCGCTACACCTTC.

The chain links TRBV4-3 to TRBJ2-4; unclear D gene. Trimming took 0 bases from V and 6 from J, leaving 9 bases between them. This CDR3 has 14 residues. The germline gives CDR1 LGHNA, CDR2 YSLEER. This CDR3 reads CASSQDGARNIQYF. The CDR3 DNA follows: TGCGCCAGCAGCCAAGATGGTGCACGAAACATTCAGTACTTC.

The sample holds a few counts of this clone. V usage is TRBV5-4 and J usage is TRBJ2-7; 8 bases fit TRBD2. V trimming: 4 bases; J trimming: 4 bases; junction bases outside the gene matches: 13. Germline V lookup: CDR1 SGHNT, CDR2 YYREEE (reference sequence). This CDR3 has 16 residues. The CDR3 loop reads CASSLGGAAGEYEQYF. CDR3 DNA sequence: TGTGCCAGCAGCCTGGGAGGGGCAGCGGGGGAGTACGAGCAGTACTTC.

In its sample, this clone was seen a few times. The V gene is TRBV29-1, the J gene TRBJ2-1; TRBD1 aligns across 11 bases. CDR3 size: 13 residues. The trim removed 6 bases at V and 5 bases at J, leaving 3 bases unmatched. The germline CDR1 and CDR2 sequences are SQVTM and ANQGSEA. The CDR3 spells CSVGQGANNEQFF. The CDR3 DNA follows: TGCAGCGTCGGACAGGGGGCCAACAATGAGCAGTTCTTC.

This clone has more than one count but fewer than ten. This chain uses TRBV28 with TRBJ1-3, with no clear D. The V end was cut by 4 bases, the J end by 0 bases, with 4 bases between. Germline CDR1 reads MDHEN; CDR2 reads SYDVKM. This CDR3 has 13 residues. The CDR3: CASSSFSGNTIYF. The DNA of the CDR3 is TGTGCCAGCAGTTCCTTCTCTGGAAACACCATATATTTT. The full variable domain, with the rest looked up from reference TRBV28 and TRBJ1-3, is DVKVTQSSRYLVKRTGEKVFLECVQDMDHENMFWYRQDPGLGLRLIYFSYDVKMKEKGDIPEGYSVSREKKERFSLILESASTNQTSMYLCASSSFSGNTIYFGEGSWLTVV.

This clone was observed a few times. CDR3 loop: CASSLAGMYQETQYF. In DNA, the CDR3 is TGTGCCAGCAGCTTAGCGGGGATGTACCAAGAGACCCAGTACTTC. The rearrangement joins TRBV13 to TRBJ2-5; TRBD2 might be the D (5 bases). V gave up 1 base and J gave up 0 bases, with 9 bases separating them. The CDR3 is 15 residues long. Germline CDR1 PRHDT, CDR2 FYEKMQ (reference sequence).

This clone was detected only a few times. V usage is TRBV29-1 and J usage is TRBJ1-2; the D is unclear. The CDR3 covers 14 residues. The V end lost 3 bases, the J end lost 4 bases, and 15 bases lay between the germline ends. Per germline, CDR1 SQVTM and CDR2 ANQGSEA. The CDR3 nucleotides read TGCAGCGTTGATGGTGTAGGCCAATTCTATGGCTACACCTTC. This encodes CSVDGVGQFYGYTF.

This clone was seen only a few times. The chain joins TRBV20-1 to TRBJ2-1; no firm D call. The CDR3 is made up of 11 amino acids. Trimming pared 5 bases from V and 6 bases from J, leaving 8 bases between. Germline loops: CDR1 DFQATT, CDR2 SNEGSKA (reference sequence). CDR3 protein: CSAWSGNEQFF. CDR3 DNA sequence: TGCAGTGCTTGGTCCGGCAATGAGCAGTTCTTC.

This clone occurred a few times. In DNA, the CDR3 is TGTGCCAGCAGCCCTACGGGACTGAACTACAATGAGCAGTTCTTC. It yields the protein CASSPTGLNYNEQFF. The chain carries TRBV9 and TRBJ2-1; D might be TRBD2 (6 bases). The CDR3 contains 15 residues. Trimming took 4 bases from V and 3 from J, leaving 14 bases between them. Per the germline V gene, CDR1 is SGDLS and CDR2 is YYNGEE.

This clone has a handful of counts. The rearrangement joins TRBV30 to TRBJ1-4, with TRBD1 identical over 10 bases. V lost 2 bases to trimming and J lost 6 bases; unmatched junction nucleotides: 3. In germline, CDR1 is GTSNPN, CDR2 SVGIG (reference sequence). The CDR3 has 14 residues. The DNA for the CDR3 is TGTGCCTGGAGTTCCGGGACAGGGGATGAAAAACTGTTTTTT. Its protein product is CAWSSGTGDEKLFF.

The rearrangement links TRBV29-1 to TRBJ2-5, with D tentatively TRBD1 (6 bases). CDR1 and CDR2 from the germline V gene are SQVTM and ANQGSEA. Deletions cut 3 bases from V and 5 bases from J, with 10 bases between. The CDR3 has 12 amino acids. The CDR3 sequence: CSVDGDIETQYF. Written as DNA, the CDR3 is TGCAGCGTTGATGGGGACATCGAGACCCAGTACTTC.

This clone has more than one count but fewer than ten. This CDR3 reads CASSQDHEGLSNQPQHF. As DNA, the CDR3 is TGCGCCAGCAGCCAAGATCACGAGGGGTTGAGCAATCAGCCCCAGCATTTT. This rearrangement joins TRBV4-3 to TRBJ1-5; D is perhaps TRBD1 (5 bases). Germline CDR1 reads LGHNA; CDR2 reads YSLEER. V gave up 0 bases and J gave up 1 base, with 13 bases separating them. The CDR3 spans 17 residues.

This clone was counted only a few times. The chain carries TRBV30 and TRBJ1-5; D may be TRBD1 (5 bases). The CDR3 spans 13 residues. Germline CDR1 is GTSNPN and CDR2 is SVGIG (reference sequence). V was shortened by 0 bases and J by 7 bases, with 10 bases between the two germline ends. CDR3 loop: CAWSVRGEQPQHF. The CDR3 nucleotides are TGTGCCTGGAGTGTACGGGGGGAACAGCCCCAGCATTTT.

Worth noting for this clone: One junction end disagrees with the germline gene, perhaps due to a read error. The chain carries TRBV20-1 and TRBJ1-2, with D perhaps TRBD1 (5 bases). CDR1 is DFQATT, CDR2 SNEGSKA, per germline (reference sequence). This CDR3 contains 9 residues. This CDR3 reads CSARGGEAF. CDR3 in DNA: TGCAGTGCTAGAGGAGGGGAGGCCTTC.

This clone was counted between two and nine times. The V call is TRBV29-1, the J call TRBJ1-5; maybe TRBD1 (6 bases). The CDR3 is 13 residues long. V lost 5 bases and J 3 bases, leaving 11 bases between the germline ends. Germline V CDR1 and CDR2: SQVTM, ANQGSEA. Here the CDR3 reads CSVRQANNQPQHF. CDR3 nucleotide sequence: TGCAGCGTTCGACAGGCCAACAATCAGCCCCAGCATTTT.

Only a few counts were recorded for this clone. V gene TRBV5-1 combines with J gene TRBJ2-5, with unresolved D. Germline assignment: CDR1 SGHRS and CDR2 YFSETQ. The V end was cut by 0 bases, the J end by 3 bases, with 0 bases between. This CDR3 has 11 amino acids. For the CDR3, the DNA is TGCGCCAGCAGCTTGGAAGAGACCCAGTACTTC. Protein product: CASSLEETQYF.

This chain joins TRBV9 and TRBJ1-2, with D possibly matching TRBD1 (5 bases). V lost 4 bases, J lost 6 bases, and 19 bases lay in between. CDR3 size: 15 residues. Germline CDR1 is SGDLS and CDR2 is YYNGEE. CDR3 bases: TGTGCCAGCAGCCCAGACCAGGGAACGGCGAATGGCTACACCTTC. It is translated as CASSPDQGTANGYTF.

This sequence joins TRBV20-1 and TRBJ2-7; D is uncertain. This CDR3 contains 10 residues. Trimming removed 6 bases at V and 5 bases at J, with 8 bases between. Germline values: CDR1 DFQATT, CDR2 SNEGSKA (reference sequence). The CDR3 spells CSARMDEQYF. Here the CDR3 DNA reads TGCAGTGCCCGGATGGACGAGCAGTACTTC.

This clone was detected a few times. The gene calls are TRBV7-9 and TRBJ1-2; D is uncertain. The CDR3 length is 13 residues. Germline CDR1 is SEHNR and CDR2 is FQNEAQ (reference sequence). The germline V and J ends were trimmed by 5 bases and 8 bases, with 15 bases remaining between them. CDR3 sequence reads: CASSGLTDGGYTF. The DNA of the CDR3 is TGTGCCAGCAGCGGTCTCACGGACGGGGGCTACACCTTC.

The rearrangement joins TRBV6-5 to TRBJ2-7; 10 nucleotides align to TRBD1. V gave up 8 bases and J gave up 1 base; unmatched junction bases: 5. This CDR3 comprises 14 residues. Germline CDR1 reads MNHEY; CDR2 reads SVGAGI. In DNA form, the CDR3 reads TGTGCCAGCGGGGGACAGGGGTGGTCCTACGAGCAGTACTTC. Protein product: CASGGQGWSYEQYF.

By share, this clone counts as large (0.1 to 1%). The genes are TRBV4-2 and TRBJ1-2, with 10 bases identical to TRBD1. This CDR3 region has 17 residues. Germline loops: CDR1 LGHNA, CDR2 YNFKEQ. The V and J ends lost 0 bases and 8 bases, in that order; junction bases with no gene match: 12. The CDR3 reads CASSQELGGQGRGGYTF. CDR3 DNA: TGTGCCAGCAGCCAAGAGCTGGGGGGACAGGGGCGGGGAGGCTACACCTTC.

The chain uses TRBV9 and TRBJ2-3; 9 bases line up with TRBD2. Germline V gene lookup returns CDR1 SGDLS and CDR2 YYNGEE. V trimming: 2 bases; J trimming: 0 bases; junction bases outside the gene matches: 10. The CDR3 contains 18 residues. CDR3 coding DNA: TGTGCCAGCAGCGTCCCCTTAGCGGGAGACGGGAGCACAGATACGCAGTATTTT. This translates into CASSVPLAGDGSTDTQYF.

This rearrangement joins TRBV30 to TRBJ2-7, with D possibly being TRBD1 (6 bases). CDR1 GTSNPN and CDR2 SVGIG come from the germline V gene (reference sequence). The CDR3 is 11 amino acids. V was pared by 5 bases and J by 1 base, with 6 bases between. CDR3 sequence: CAWGQSYEQYF. The CDR3, as DNA: TGTGCCTGGGGACAGTCCTACGAGCAGTACTTC. The whole variable domain, filled in from reference TRBV30 and TRBJ2-7, reads SQTIHQWPATLVQPVGSPLSLECTVEGTSNPNLYWYRQAAGRGLQLLFYSVGIGQISSEVPQNLSASRPQDRQFILSSKKLLLSDSGFYLCAWGQSYEQYFGPGTRLTVT.